Shown below are 10 T cell receptor beta chains from a single sample sequenced in a study of beta chain features in type 1 diabetes. The sequenced template was cDNA made from the entire isolated RNA. Libraries were prepared by immunoSEQ multiplex PCR; TCRdb keeps only in-frame clonotypes and omits some of them. The data hold 300,000 to 350,000 clones, with about 13% observed a single time. Study results and caveats: Shortening of TCRB CDR3s, moderate but significant, appeared in all four CD4+ subsets of Type 1 diabetes patients.

No antigen has been assigned to these receptors. Sequencing was carried out using naive CD4+ T cells from blood. All receptors derive from a woman aged 18-30 years with type 1 diabetes.

The V gene is TRBV19, the J gene TRBJ2-6; D is unresolved. This CDR3 has 15 amino acids. Between the trimmed V and J ends, which lost 0 bases and 3 bases, there was a span of 6 bases. The V gene's germline CDR1 is LNHDA and CDR2 SQIVND (reference sequence). This CDR3 is CASSIDRSGANVLTF. CDR3 in DNA: TGTGCCAGTAGTATAGATCGGAGTGGGGCCAACGTCCTGACTTTC.

The sample holds a few counts of this clone. V and J are TRBV30 and TRBJ1-4; 8 nucleotides align to TRBD1. Germline values: CDR1 GTSNPN, CDR2 SVGIG (reference sequence). Germline trimming cut 7 bases from V and 6 bases from J; bases unmatched to any gene: 7. The CDR3 is made up of 13 amino acids. The CDR3 loop reads CASSRDRHEKLFF. The CDR3 region has the DNA TGTGCCTCGTCCCGGGACAGGCATGAAAAACTGTTTTTT.

This clone was counted only a few times. This chain links TRBV7-9 with TRBJ2-1, with 11 bases lining up with TRBD2. The CDR3 runs to 15 residues. CDR1 SEHNR and CDR2 FQNEAQ come from the germline V gene (reference sequence). V shed 5 bases, J shed 4 bases, and the junction held 4 bases outside the gene matches. DNA of the CDR3: TGTGCCAGCAGCCAGATAGCGGGAGGGTACAATGAGCAGTTCTTC. This translates into CASSQIAGGYNEQFF.

This clone was detected a few times. CDR3 sequence reads: CASSPTPGTGASYGYTF. For the CDR3, the DNA is TGTGCCAGCTCACCCACCCCTGGGACAGGGGCGAGCTATGGCTACACCTTC. The rearrangement uses TRBV18 and TRBJ1-2, with TRBD1 matching over 10 bases. CDR3 length: 17 amino acids. J gave up 4 bases and V 3 bases, and 11 bases lay outside the gene matches. Germline loops: CDR1 KGHSH, CDR2 LQKENI.

The CDR3 nucleotides are TGCAGTGCTAGACAGGTGAATGAGCAGTTCTTC. This gives the protein CSARQVNEQFF. This rearrangement joins TRBV20-1 to TRBJ2-1; no definite D call. From germline, CDR1 is DFQATT and CDR2 SNEGSKA (reference sequence). The CDR3 covers 11 residues. Trimming took off 2 bases at V and 7 bases at J, with 6 bases between the two ends.

In DNA form, the CDR3 reads TGTGCCACCAGGGGAAGCGGGAGGGCCGGGGGAGAGACCCAGTACTTC. Translated: CATRGSGRAGGETQYF. The chain uses TRBV15 and TRBJ2-5; 10 nucleotides match TRBD2. The CDR3 totals 16 residues. V gave up 6 bases and J gave up 4 bases; unmatched junction bases: 11. Germline V gives CDR1 LNHNV, CDR2 YYDKDF (reference sequence).

This clone was found a few times. V gene TRBV29-1 combines with J gene TRBJ2-7; the match to TRBD2 covers 8 bases. Germline V gives CDR1 SQVTM, CDR2 ANQGSEA. CDR3 size: 19 residues. J was trimmed by 3 bases and V by 3 bases; bases with no gene match: 22. Here the CDR3 reads CSVETALEHSGTRYYEQYF. In DNA, the CDR3 is TGCAGCGTTGAGACAGCCCTGGAACATAGCGGGACGCGATACTACGAGCAGTACTTC.

The CDR3 region is CASRETSARYNEQFF. The CDR3 region has the DNA TGTGCCAGTAGAGAAACTAGCGCGAGGTACAATGAGCAGTTCTTC. The chain has TRBV19 and TRBJ2-1, with TRBD2 matching over 7 bases. CDR3 size: 15 residues. The V gene's germline CDR1 is LNHDA and CDR2 SQIVND (reference sequence). J was trimmed by 4 bases and V by 6 bases; bases with no gene match: 9.

This clone was observed a few times. V gene TRBV30 combines with J gene TRBJ1-1, with D maybe TRBD1 (5 bases). CDR1 GTSNPN and CDR2 SVGIG come from the germline V gene (reference sequence). V lost 3 bases to trimming and J lost 7 bases, with 18 bases between them. The CDR3 extends over 14 amino acids. Written as DNA, the CDR3 is TGTGCCTGGAGGAAACAGGCCCCGGCCTATGAAGCTTTCTTT. It yields the protein CAWRKQAPAYEAFF.

Written as DNA, the CDR3 is TGTGCCAGCAGTTATCGAGGTCAGTACACTGAAGCTTTCTTT. Its translation is CASSYRGQYTEAFF. V usage is TRBV6-5 and J usage is TRBJ1-1; D unclear. The CDR3 runs 14 residues. V lost 3 bases, J lost 3 bases, and 11 bases lay in between. Germline CDR1 MNHEY, CDR2 SVGAGI.